There are many counts of the clone carrying this TCR beta chain. What it recognizes is unknown. The sample is drawn from a study of T cell repertoires in cytomegalovirus infection. As for the study in general: Through public TCR beta signatures, both CMV infection and matching HLA type were indicated.

CDR1 is MNHEY and CDR2 is SVGEGT in the germline V gene. Trimming cost V 2 bases and J 2 bases; bases outside gene matches: 7. This CDR3 contains 16 residues. Study-level results: The response measured ex vivo was dominated by TCR beta clonotypes (HLA-C-restricted and CMV-specific). Public TCR beta family frequency separated CMV-and-HLA carriers, including in an independent cohort.

TCRdb used MiXCR to reprocess the reads, holding one entry per CDR3 protein. This sample has approximately 500,000 distinct CDR3 sequences, with 11% found just once. Sequencing was carried out using PBMCs. The clonotype was recovered from a human donor in good health (CMV status not recorded). Some clones in this sample may be carry-over from other donors' samples. The chain is built from TRBV6-2 or TRBV6-3 and TRBJ2-7, with 9 bases aligning to TRBD2. The CDR3: CASSYASGRFTYEQYF. For the CDR3, the DNA is TGTGCCAGCAGTTACGCCAGCGGGAGGTTCACCTACGAGCAGTACTTC.